This TCR beta chain was sequenced for a study of CD8 T cells in Susac syndrome. Across the study: At the time of blood draw, patients with Susac syndrome were therapy-naive, receiving corticosteroids, or receiving intravenous immunoglobulin alone.

From germline, CDR1 is MGHDK and CDR2 SYGVNS. The CDR3 consists of 15 residues. Trimming removed 1 base from V and 0 bases from J, with 9 bases in between. Patients with Susac syndrome fulfilled recently defined diagnostic criteria for definite or probable disease. Random hexamers were used to reverse transcribe roughly 0.45 to 1 ug of RNA. TCRdb fed the immunoSEQ multiplex PCR reads into MiXCR, producing one record per CDR3 protein. Of some 200,000 distinct CDR3 sequences listed, about 94% were seen once; the top ten hold roughly 0.098%. Material: CD4+ T cells from PBMCs. This TCR was sampled from a human donor with Susac syndrome. The chain carries TRBV25-1 and TRBJ2-5, with D unclear. The chain's CDR3 is CASSELAMYQETQYF. The CDR3 DNA sequence: TGTGCCAGCAGTGAATTGGCCATGTACCAAGAGACCCAGTACTTC.